The clone carrying this T cell receptor beta chain was seen ten or more times. Sampling of bone marrow took place during active disease in every patient. This sample was included in a study of read filtering for tumor transcriptome and immune sequencing. Study summary: Among patients, around 18 were male and approximately 15 female, aged 47 to 80 (mean about 66). RNA-seq yielded only about 75 to 1,400 TCR reads, IR-seq about 4 to 10.27 million. Revised staging placed fewer than ten patients in R-ISS I, about 15 in II, roughly 7 in III.

Germline V gives CDR1 SEHNR, CDR2 FQNEAQ (reference sequence). CDR3 length: 15 amino acids. Trimming shortened V by 6 bases and J by 0 bases, and 14 bases separated the two germline ends. This library used roughly 370 ng RNA and molecular barcoded adaptors spanning alpha/delta and beta/gamma chains. Using its own MiXCR run on the reads, TCRdb lists one record per CDR3 protein. The sample holds tens of thousands of distinct CDR3 sequences, about 22% seen once. The rearrangement links TRBV7-9 to TRBJ1-1; D is uncertain. The sequence was collected from a donor at least 40 years old with multiple myeloma. The sample was a population of CD138-negative cells sorted from bone marrow. In nucleotides, the CDR3 is TGTGCCAGCAGTTCGTGGGATAGGCTGAACACTGAAGCTTTCTTT. Translation: CASSSWDRLNTEAFF.